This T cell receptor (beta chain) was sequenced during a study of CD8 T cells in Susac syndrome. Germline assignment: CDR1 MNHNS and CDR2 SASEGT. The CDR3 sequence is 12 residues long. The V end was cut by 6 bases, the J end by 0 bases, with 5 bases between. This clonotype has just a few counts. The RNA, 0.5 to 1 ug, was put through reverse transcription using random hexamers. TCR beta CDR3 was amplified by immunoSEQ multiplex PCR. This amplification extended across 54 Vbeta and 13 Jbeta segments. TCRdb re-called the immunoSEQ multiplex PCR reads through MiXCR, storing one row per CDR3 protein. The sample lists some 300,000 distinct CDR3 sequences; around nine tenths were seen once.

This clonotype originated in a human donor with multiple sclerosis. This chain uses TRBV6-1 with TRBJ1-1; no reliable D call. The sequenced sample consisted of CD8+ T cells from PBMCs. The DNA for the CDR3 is TGTGCCAGCAGGGATATGAACACTGAAGCTTTCTTT. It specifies CASRDMNTEAFF.